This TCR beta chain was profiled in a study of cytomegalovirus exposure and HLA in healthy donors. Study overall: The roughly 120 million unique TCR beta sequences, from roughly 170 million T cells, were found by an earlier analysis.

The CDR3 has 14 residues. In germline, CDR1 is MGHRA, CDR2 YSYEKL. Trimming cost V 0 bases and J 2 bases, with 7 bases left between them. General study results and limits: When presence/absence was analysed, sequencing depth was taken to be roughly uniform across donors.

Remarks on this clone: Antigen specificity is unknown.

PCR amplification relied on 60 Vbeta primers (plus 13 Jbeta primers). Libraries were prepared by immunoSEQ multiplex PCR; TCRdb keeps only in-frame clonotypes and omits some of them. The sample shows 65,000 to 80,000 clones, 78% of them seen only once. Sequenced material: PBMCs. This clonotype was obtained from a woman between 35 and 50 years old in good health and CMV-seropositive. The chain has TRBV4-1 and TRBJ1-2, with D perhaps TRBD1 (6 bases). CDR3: CASSQDRGNYGYTF. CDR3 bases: TGCGCCAGCAGCCAAGACAGGGGAAACTATGGCTACACCTTC.